The clone carrying this TCR beta chain came up a few times. This specimen comes from a study of blood T cells in healthy people across ages. PCR was performed a second time for about 7 to 12 cycles using a sample-barcoded 5' primer and a J-beta primer mix. TCRdb itself ran the 5' RACE reads through MiXCR, one entry per CDR3 protein. This table holds roughly 790,000 distinct CDR3 sequences, about 42% found once. The CDR3 contains 14 residues. Trimming cost V 5 bases and J 1 base, with 15 bases left between them. CDR1 is DFQATT, CDR2 SNEGSKA, per germline (reference sequence). The sequence was collected from a woman aged 60 to 75 in good health. The gene calls are TRBV20-1 and TRBJ2-7; tentatively, D is TRBD2 (6 bases). Material: blood. This chain's CDR3 is CSALSRDLSYEQYF. The DNA for the CDR3 is TGCAGTGCTCTCTCCCGGGACTTATCCTACGAGCAGTACTTC.